This record looks at one TCR beta chain sequence and its context. Its antigen is not identified. The data originate from a study of cytomegalovirus exposure and HLA in healthy donors. Background on the study: Across a few hundred genotyped donors, roughly 80% landed in the Caucasian-associated ancestry cluster. General study findings and limits: A likely sequencing artifact accounted for one observed cluster of highly shared sequence variants. As confirmed in vitro, a few CMV-associated chains were specific for CMV antigens. What a later analysis reportedly showed was that an Asian-associated ancestry cluster had fewer N-insertions than the approximately 700-donor mean.

The V and J ends lost 2 bases and 3 bases, in that order; junction bases with no gene match: 2. The CDR3 runs to 15 residues. Germline lookup yields CDR1 ENHRY and CDR2 SYGVKD. The PCR used 60 Vbeta and 13 Jbeta primers. Assay: immunoSEQ multiplex PCR; the TCRdb copy retains only in-frame clones and omits some. The listing contains approximately 110,000 clones. V gene TRBV10-3 combines with J gene TRBJ2-3, with 10 bases aligning to TRBD2. The receptor's source is a man aged 45-65 years in good health and CMV-seronegative. Specimen: PBMCs. The CDR3 region has the DNA TGTGCCATCAGTGAGCTAGCGGGAGTGACAGATACGCAGTATTTT. Translation: CAISELAGVTDTQYF.